This T cell receptor beta chain was observed in a study of CD8 T cells in Susac syndrome. Notes on this clonotype: Its antigen is as yet unknown.

V was pared by 4 bases and J by 6 bases, with 15 bases between. Germline V gene data show CDR1 as SQVTM and CDR2 as ANQGSEA. There are 13 residues in the CDR3. The patients serving as multiple sclerosis controls were treatment-naive. They had stable or active relapsing-remitting disease and fulfilled revised McDonald criteria. The CD8+ and CD4+ T cells were negatively isolated, with the TEMRA cells enriched by FACS. Study-wide findings and caveats: Only a relatively small number of individuals were included in the TCR sequencing and HLA analysis.

A quantity of roughly 0.5 to 1 ug RNA underwent reverse transcription using random hexamers. The method of amplification for TCR beta CDR3 was immunoSEQ multiplex PCR, covering 54 Vbeta and 13 Jbeta. TCRdb analysed the immunoSEQ multiplex PCR reads with MiXCR anew, one entry per CDR3 protein. The sample lists some 150,000 distinct CDR3 sequences; about 94% were seen once. The specimen sequenced was CD8+ T cells from PBMCs. This receptor was obtained from a human donor with multiple sclerosis. The V call is TRBV29-1, the J call TRBJ1-2; D is ambiguous. CDR3 loop: CSVVGPVGDGYTF. In DNA, the CDR3 is TGCAGCGTTGTGGGTCCCGTGGGAGATGGCTACACCTTC.